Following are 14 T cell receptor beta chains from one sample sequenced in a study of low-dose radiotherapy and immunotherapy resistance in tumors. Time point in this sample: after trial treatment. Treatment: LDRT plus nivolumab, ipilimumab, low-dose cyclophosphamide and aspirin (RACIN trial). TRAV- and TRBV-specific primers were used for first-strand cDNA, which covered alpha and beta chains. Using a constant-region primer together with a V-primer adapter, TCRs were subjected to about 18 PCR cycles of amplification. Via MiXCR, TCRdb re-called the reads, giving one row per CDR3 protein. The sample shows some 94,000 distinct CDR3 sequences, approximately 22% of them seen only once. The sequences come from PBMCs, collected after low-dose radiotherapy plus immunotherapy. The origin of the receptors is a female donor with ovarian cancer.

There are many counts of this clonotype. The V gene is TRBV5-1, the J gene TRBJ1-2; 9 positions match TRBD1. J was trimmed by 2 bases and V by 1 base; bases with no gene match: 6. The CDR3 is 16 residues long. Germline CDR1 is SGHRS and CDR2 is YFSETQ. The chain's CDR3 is CASSLKWDRENYGYTF. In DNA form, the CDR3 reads TGCGCCAGCAGCTTGAAGTGGGACAGGGAAAACTATGGCTACACCTTC.

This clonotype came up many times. The CDR3 DNA sequence: TGTGCCAGTAGTTTCCCAGCAAGCGGGAGAACAGATACGCAGTATTTT. Translating it yields CASSFPASGRTDTQYF. The rearrangement uses TRBV19 and TRBJ2-3; TRBD2 matches at 8 bases. This CDR3 has 16 amino acids. Trimming cost V 5 bases and J 3 bases; bases outside gene matches: 10. Germline assignment: CDR1 LNHDA and CDR2 SQIVND (reference sequence).

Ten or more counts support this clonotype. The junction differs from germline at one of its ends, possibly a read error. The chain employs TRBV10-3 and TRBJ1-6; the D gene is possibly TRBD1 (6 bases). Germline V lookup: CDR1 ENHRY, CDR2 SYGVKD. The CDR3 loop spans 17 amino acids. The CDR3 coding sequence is TGTGCCATCAGCTCAGACAGGCTCGGGACCTACAATTCACCCCTCCACTTT. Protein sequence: CAISSDRLGTYNSPLHF.

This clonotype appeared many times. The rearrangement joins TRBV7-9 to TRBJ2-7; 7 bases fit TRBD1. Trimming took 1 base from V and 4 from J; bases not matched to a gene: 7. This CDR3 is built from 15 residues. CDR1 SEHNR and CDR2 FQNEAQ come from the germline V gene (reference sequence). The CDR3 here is CASSLDTGDFYEQYF. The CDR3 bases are TGTGCCAGCAGCTTAGATACAGGGGATTTTTACGAGCAGTACTTC.

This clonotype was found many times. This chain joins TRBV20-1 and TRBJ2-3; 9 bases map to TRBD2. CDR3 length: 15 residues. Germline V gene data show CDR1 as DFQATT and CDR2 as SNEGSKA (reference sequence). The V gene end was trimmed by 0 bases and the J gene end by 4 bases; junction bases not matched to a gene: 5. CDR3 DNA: TGCAGTGCTAGAGATGGAAGCGGGGGGCCAGATACGCAGTATTTT. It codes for CSARDGSGGPDTQYF.

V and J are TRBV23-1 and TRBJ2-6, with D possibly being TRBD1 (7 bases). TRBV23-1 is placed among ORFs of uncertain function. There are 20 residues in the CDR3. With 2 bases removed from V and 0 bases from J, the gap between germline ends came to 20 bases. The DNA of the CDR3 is TGCGCCAGCAGTCAACCCGACGACAGGGAGGCTCTCTCTGGGGCCAACGTCCTGACTTTC. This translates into CASSQPDDREALSGANVLTF.

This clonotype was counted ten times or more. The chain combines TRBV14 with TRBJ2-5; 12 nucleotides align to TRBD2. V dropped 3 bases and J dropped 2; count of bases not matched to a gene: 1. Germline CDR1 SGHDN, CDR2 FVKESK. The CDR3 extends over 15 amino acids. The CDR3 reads CASSHLAGGQETQYF. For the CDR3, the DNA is TGTGCCAGCAGCCACCTAGCGGGGGGGCAAGAGACCCAGTACTTC.

This CDR3 reads CASTSGAGESASTNHREKRNTIYF. Written as DNA, the CDR3 is TGTGCCAGCACCTCTGGCGCAGGGGAGTCCGCCAGCACCAACCACAGGGAAAAAAGGAACACCATATATTTT. V and J are TRBV6-2 or TRBV6-3 and TRBJ1-3; possible D gene TRBD1, 6 bases. The germline CDR1 and CDR2 sequences are MNHEY and SVGEGT. The CDR3 spans 24 residues. Deletions cut 7 bases from V and 7 bases from J, with 47 bases between.

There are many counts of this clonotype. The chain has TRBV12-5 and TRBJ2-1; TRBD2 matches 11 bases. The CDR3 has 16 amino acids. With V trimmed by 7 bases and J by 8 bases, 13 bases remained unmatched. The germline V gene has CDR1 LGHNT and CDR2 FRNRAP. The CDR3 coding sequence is TGTGCTAGTGATATAGCGGGAGGGCCGAGTAACGATGAGCAGTTCTTC. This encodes CASDIAGGPSNDEQFF.

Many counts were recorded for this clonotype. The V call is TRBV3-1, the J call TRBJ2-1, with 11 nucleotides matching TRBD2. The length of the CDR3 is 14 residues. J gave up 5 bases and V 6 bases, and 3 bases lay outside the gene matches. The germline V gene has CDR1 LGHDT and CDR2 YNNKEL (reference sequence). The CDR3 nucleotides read TGTGCCAGCAGGCAGGGACTAGCGGACAATGAGCAGTTCTTC. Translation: CASRQGLADNEQFF.

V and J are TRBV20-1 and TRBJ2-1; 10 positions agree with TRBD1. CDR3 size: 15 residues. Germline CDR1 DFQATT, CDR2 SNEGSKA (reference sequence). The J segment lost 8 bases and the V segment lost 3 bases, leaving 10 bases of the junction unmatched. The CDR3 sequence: CSASRSGTGADEQFF. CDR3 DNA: TGCAGTGCTAGCCGATCCGGGACAGGGGCTGATGAGCAGTTCTTC.

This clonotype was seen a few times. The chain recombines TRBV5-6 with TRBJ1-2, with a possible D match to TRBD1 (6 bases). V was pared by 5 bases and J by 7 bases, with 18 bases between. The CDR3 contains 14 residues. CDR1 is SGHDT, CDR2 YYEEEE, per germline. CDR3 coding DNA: TGTGCCAGCAGACAGAGGGGGGAATACGGTGGCTACACCTTC. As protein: CASRQRGEYGGYTF.

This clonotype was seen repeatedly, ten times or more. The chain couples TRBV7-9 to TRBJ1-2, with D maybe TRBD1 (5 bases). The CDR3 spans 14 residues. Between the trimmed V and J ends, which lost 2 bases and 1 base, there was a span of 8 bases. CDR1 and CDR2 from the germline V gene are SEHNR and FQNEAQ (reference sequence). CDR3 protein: CASSLLGDNYGYTF. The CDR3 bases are TGTGCCAGCAGCTTACTGGGGGATAACTATGGCTACACCTTC. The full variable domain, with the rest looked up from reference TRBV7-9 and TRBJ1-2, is DTGVSQNPRHKITKRGQNVTFRCDPISEHNRLYWYRQTLGQGPEFLTYFQNEAQLEKSRLLSDRFSAERPKGSFSTLEIQRTEQGDSAMYLCASSLLGDNYGYTFGSGTRLTVV.

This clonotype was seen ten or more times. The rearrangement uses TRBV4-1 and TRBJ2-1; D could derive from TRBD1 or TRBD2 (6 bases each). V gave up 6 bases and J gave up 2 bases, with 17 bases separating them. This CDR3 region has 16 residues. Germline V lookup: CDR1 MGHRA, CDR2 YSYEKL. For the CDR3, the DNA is TGCGCCAGCAGTCCACCCTCACGGGGGCCCTACAATGAGCAGTTCTTC. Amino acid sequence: CASSPPSRGPYNEQFF.